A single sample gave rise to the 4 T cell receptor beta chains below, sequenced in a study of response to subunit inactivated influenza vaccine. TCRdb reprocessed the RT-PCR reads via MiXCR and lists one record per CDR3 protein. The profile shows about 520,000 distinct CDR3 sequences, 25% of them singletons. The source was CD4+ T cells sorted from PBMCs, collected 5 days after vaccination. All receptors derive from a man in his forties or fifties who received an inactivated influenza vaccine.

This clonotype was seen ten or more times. CDR3 DNA sequence: TGTGCCAGCAGCTTGGGGGGGCTTAGCAATCAGCCCCAGCATTTT. It is translated as CASSLGGLSNQPQHF. This chain uses TRBV5-6 with TRBJ1-5, with a weak D call TRBD1 (6 bases). The CDR3 covers 15 residues. Per the germline V gene, CDR1 is SGHDT and CDR2 is YYEEEE. V lost 0 bases and J 0 bases, leaving 7 bases between the germline ends.

DNA of the CDR3: TGCGCCAGCAGCTTGGGAGCTAGCCCCACAGAGACCCAGTACTTC. Its translation is CASSLGASPTETQYF. V is TRBV5-1 and J is TRBJ2-5; possible D gene TRBD2, 5 bases. CDR1 is SGHRS, CDR2 YFSETQ, per germline. The length of the CDR3 is 15 residues. V dropped 0 bases and J dropped 4 bases, with 13 bases sitting between them.

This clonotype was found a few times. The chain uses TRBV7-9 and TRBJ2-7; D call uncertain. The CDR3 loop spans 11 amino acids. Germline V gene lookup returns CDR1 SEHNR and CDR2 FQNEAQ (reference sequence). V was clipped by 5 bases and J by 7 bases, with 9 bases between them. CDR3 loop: CASSQTWEQYF. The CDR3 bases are TGTGCCAGCAGCCAAACTTGGGAGCAGTACTTC. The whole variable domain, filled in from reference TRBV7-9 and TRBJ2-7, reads DTGVSQNPRHKITKRGQNVTFRCDPISEHNRLYWYRQTLGQGPEFLTYFQNEAQLEKSRLLSDRFSAERPKGSFSTLEIQRTEQGDSAMYLCASSQTWEQYFGPGTRLTVT.

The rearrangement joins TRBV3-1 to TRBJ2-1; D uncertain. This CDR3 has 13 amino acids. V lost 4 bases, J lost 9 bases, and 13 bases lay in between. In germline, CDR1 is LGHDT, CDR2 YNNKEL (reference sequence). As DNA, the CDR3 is TGTGCCAGCAGCCGATCCTCCTTTTTTGAGCAGTTCTTC. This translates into CASSRSSFFEQFF.